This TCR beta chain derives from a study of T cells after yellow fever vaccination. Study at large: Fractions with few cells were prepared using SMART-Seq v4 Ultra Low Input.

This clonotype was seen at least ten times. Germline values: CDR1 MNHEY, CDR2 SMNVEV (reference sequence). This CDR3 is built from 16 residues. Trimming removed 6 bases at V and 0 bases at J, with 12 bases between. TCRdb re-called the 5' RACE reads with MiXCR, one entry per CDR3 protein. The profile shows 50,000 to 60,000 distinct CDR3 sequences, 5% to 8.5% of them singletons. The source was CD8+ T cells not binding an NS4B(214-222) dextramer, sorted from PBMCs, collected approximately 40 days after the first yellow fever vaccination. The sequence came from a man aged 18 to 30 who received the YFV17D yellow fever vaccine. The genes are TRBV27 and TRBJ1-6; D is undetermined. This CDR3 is CASSPRASSYNSPLHF. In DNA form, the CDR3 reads TGTGCCAGCAGCCCCCGGGCCAGCTCCTATAATTCACCCCTCCACTTT.